This passage covers 8 T cell receptor beta chains from one sample sequenced in a study of CD8+ T cells in alopecia areata. Stated treatment: oral pan-JAK inhibitor, 5-10 mg twice daily. Extracted RNA was reverse transcribed, and the resulting cDNA served as sequencing template. Clones were sequenced by immunoSEQ multiplex PCR, and TCRdb holds only the in-frame ones, with some missing. The sample consists of roughly 200,000 clones, more than 55% of them appearing once. The sequences come from CD4+ T cells sorted from blood, collected at week 4, from a patient treated with tofacitinib. The source of these receptors is a human donor with alopecia areata.

This clone was seen many times. The V gene is TRBV28, the J gene TRBJ1-2; no firm D call. The V gene's germline CDR1 is MDHEN and CDR2 SYDVKM. The CDR3 is 12 amino acids. Trimming pared 7 bases from V and 7 bases from J, leaving 13 bases between. DNA for the CDR3: TGTGCCAGCATCTCGGGTCTCAGTGGCTACACCTTC. Its translation: CASISGLSGYTF.

The chain is built from TRBV7-2 and TRBJ2-5; D might be TRBD2 (5 bases). The CDR3 spans 15 residues. Looked up from germline, CDR1 is SGHTA and CDR2 is FQGNSA. Trimming removed 2 bases from V and 2 bases from J, with 12 bases in between. DNA for the CDR3: TGTGCCAGCAGCTTAACTGAGGGTCCTCAAGAGACCCAGTACTTC. This gives the protein CASSLTEGPQETQYF.

This chain uses TRBV6-6 with TRBJ2-5; TRBD1 is a possible D gene (5 bases). Germline CDR1 and CDR2: MNHNY and SVGAGI (reference sequence). V was trimmed by 5 bases and J by 5 bases, leaving 15 bases between them. The length of the CDR3 is 14 residues. The CDR3 reads CASSQRQGMETQYF. The CDR3 DNA sequence: TGTGCCAGCAGTCAAAGGCAGGGAATGGAGACCCAGTACTTC.

Points on this clone: This sample also contains other DNA sequences that code for the same CDR3. The chain is built from TRBV9 and TRBJ1-2; possibly TRBD1 for D (6 bases). CDR1 is SGDLS, CDR2 YYNGEE, per germline. V was cut by 0 bases and J by 10 bases, with 13 bases left in between. CDR3 length equals 13 residues. The CDR3 reads CASSVADRGPYTF. The CDR3 nucleotides read TGTGCCAGCAGCGTAGCGGACAGAGGCCCCTACACCTTC.

A note on this clone: This specimen includes other DNA sequences encoding the same CDR3. The rearrangement joins TRBV5-1 to TRBJ1-1; 8 bases are shared with TRBD1. V trimming: 1 base; J trimming: 1 base; junction bases outside the gene matches: 3. This CDR3 is 15 amino acids long. In germline, CDR1 is SGHRS, CDR2 YFSETQ. CDR3 nucleotides: TGCGCCAGCAGCTTGCCTGGACAGGGGAACACTGAAGCTTTCTTT. Its protein product is CASSLPGQGNTEAFF.

CDR3 sequence: CASSQDITSTPDTQYF. The CDR3 DNA is TGTGCCAGCAGCCAAGATATAACTTCCACCCCAGATACGCAGTATTTT. This chain uses TRBV4-2 with TRBJ2-3, with no clear D. Germline V lookup: CDR1 LGHNA, CDR2 YNFKEQ. The CDR3 has 16 residues. Trimming took off 0 bases at V and 4 bases at J, with 14 bases between the two ends.

The gene calls are TRBV15 and TRBJ1-6; D is unclear. The CDR3 contains 14 residues. CDR1 and CDR2 (germline): LNHNV, YYDKDF (reference sequence). V lost 5 bases and J 7 bases, leaving 12 bases between the germline ends. The CDR3 region is CATSLRGQNSPLHF. The CDR3 DNA is TGTGCCACCAGCCTCCGAGGCCAAAATTCACCCCTCCACTTT.

The J gene is TRBJ2-3, the V gene TRBV4-2; the D is unclear. Germline CDR1 and CDR2: LGHNA and YNFKEQ. Trimming left V 2 bases short and J 4 bases short, with 13 bases between. The length of the CDR3 is 15 residues. CDR3 sequence (DNA): TGTGCCAGCAGCCAATCGTATGGTTTGGCAGATACGCAGTATTTT. It is translated as CASSQSYGLADTQYF.